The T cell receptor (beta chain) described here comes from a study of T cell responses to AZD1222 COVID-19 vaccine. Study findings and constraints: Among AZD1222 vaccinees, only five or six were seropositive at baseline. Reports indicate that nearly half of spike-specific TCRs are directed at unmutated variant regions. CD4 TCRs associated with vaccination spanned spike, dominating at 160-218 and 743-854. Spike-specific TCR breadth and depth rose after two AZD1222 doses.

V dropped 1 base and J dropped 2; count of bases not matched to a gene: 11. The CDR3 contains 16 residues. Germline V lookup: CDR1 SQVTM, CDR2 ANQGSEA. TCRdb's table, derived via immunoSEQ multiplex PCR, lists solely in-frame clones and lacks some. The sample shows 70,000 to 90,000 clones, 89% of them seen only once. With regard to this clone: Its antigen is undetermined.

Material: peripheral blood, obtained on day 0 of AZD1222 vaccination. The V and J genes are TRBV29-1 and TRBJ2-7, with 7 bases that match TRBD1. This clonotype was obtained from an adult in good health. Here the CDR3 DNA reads TGCAGCGTTGAAGTACCCTTTACAGGGGAGACCTACGAGCAGTACTTC. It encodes CSVEVPFTGETYEQYF.